The next 23 T cell receptor beta chains were all read from a single sample in a study of blood T cell repertoires in COVID-19. Data came from immunoSEQ multiplex PCR; TCRdb stores just in-frame clones and leaves some out. The data hold over 350,000 clones, with more than 80% observed a single time. Input material: peripheral blood. Source of these receptors: a woman in her thirties with active or convalescent COVID-19.

The genes are TRBV19 and TRBJ1-1, with 8 bases identical to TRBD1. Germline CDR1 is LNHDA and CDR2 is SQIVND (reference sequence). This CDR3 spans 13 amino acids. V shed 3 bases and J 4 bases; nucleotides not matched to a gene: 1. This CDR3 is CASSMGQATEAFF. DNA of the CDR3: TGTGCCAGTAGTATGGGACAGGCCACTGAAGCTTTCTTT. Based on the CDR3 plus reference TRBV19 and TRBJ1-1, the full variable domain is DGGITQSPKYLFRKEGQNVTLSCEQNLNHDAMYWYRQDPGQGLRLIYYSQIVNDFQKGDIAEGYSVSREKKESFPLTVTSAQKNPTAFYLCASSMGQATEAFFGQGTRLTVV.

This chain's CDR3 is CATHSDRNRGYTF. CDR3 bases: TGTGCCACCCACTCAGACAGGAATAGGGGCTACACCTTC. This chain links TRBV10-3 with TRBJ1-2; D perhaps matches TRBD1 (6 bases). Germline CDR1 ENHRY, CDR2 SYGVKD. The CDR3 totals 13 residues. Trimming took 10 bases from V and 8 from J, leaving 20 bases between them.

CDR3 DNA: TGTGCCAGCAGCTCAGGGGGCACTGAAGCTTTCTTT. Its protein product is CASSSGGTEAFF. The chain recombines TRBV12-3 or TRBV12-4 with TRBJ1-1; 7 bases line up with TRBD1. The CDR3 has 12 residues. V trimming: 6 bases; J trimming: 4 bases; junction bases outside the gene matches: 2.

The CDR3 sequence is CASSLVPRLAVNEQFF. The CDR3 DNA reads as TGTGCCAGCAGCCTAGTACCTCGACTAGCGGTCAATGAGCAGTTCTTC. The rearrangement links TRBV7-2 to TRBJ2-1; 9 bases line up with TRBD2. The length of the CDR3 is 16 residues. The germline V gene has CDR1 SGHTA and CDR2 FQGNSA. The ends lost 5 bases at V and 6 bases at J; junction bases unmatched: 11.

The chain carries TRBV6-1 and TRBJ1-2; 10 bases line up with TRBD1. The CDR3 extends over 16 amino acids. CDR1 is MNHNS, CDR2 SASEGT, per germline. V dropped 2 bases and J dropped 6; count of bases not matched to a gene: 9. CDR3 amino acids: CASSEYMGQGTHGYTF. In DNA, the CDR3 is TGTGCCAGCAGTGAATACATGGGACAGGGGACTCATGGCTACACCTTC.

This chain uses TRBV25-1 with TRBJ2-1, with D possibly TRBD1 on 6 matching bases. CDR1 and CDR2 (germline): MGHDK, SYGVNS. CDR3 length: 15 residues. V was shortened by 3 bases and J by 7 bases, with 16 bases between the two germline ends. CDR3 residues: CASSEGHNIGNEQFF. DNA for the CDR3: TGTGCCAGCAGTGAGGGACATAATATCGGGAATGAGCAGTTCTTC.

The sample holds a few counts of this clone. The V call is TRBV11-3, the J call TRBJ1-5; 9 positions agree with TRBD1. From germline, CDR1 is SGHNT and CDR2 YENEEA. With V trimmed by 3 bases and J by 4 bases, 13 bases remained unmatched. This CDR3 region has 18 residues. The CDR3 DNA reads TGTGCCAGCAGCTTCCAAAAGTTCGGGACAGGGTGGAATCAGCCCCAGCATTTT. Its translation is CASSFQKFGTGWNQPQHF. The full variable domain, completed using reference TRBV11-3 and TRBJ1-5, is EAGVVQSPRYKIIEKKQPVAFWCNPISGHNTLYWYLQNLGQGPELLIRYENEEAVDDSQLPKDRFSAERLKGVDSTLKIQPAELGDSAVYLCASSFQKFGTGWNQPQHFGDGTRLSIL.

This clone was seen just once. This chain joins TRBV7-6 and TRBJ2-1; tentative D call: TRBD1 (7 bases). The length of the CDR3 is 16 residues. V gave up 3 bases and J gave up 3 bases, with 15 bases separating them. Germline V CDR1 and CDR2: SGHVS, FNYEAQ. CDR3 nucleotides: TGTGCCAGCAGCTTGGCAGGGGGACTTGACTACAATGAGCAGTTCTTC. This sequence encodes CASSLAGGLDYNEQFF.

The V and J genes are TRBV27 and TRBJ1-1, with 7 bases that match TRBD1. The germline CDR1 and CDR2 sequences are MNHEY and SMNVEV (reference sequence). Trimming cost V 6 bases and J 3 bases; bases outside gene matches: 4. The CDR3 is 13 residues long. CDR3 sequence: CASSDQGDTEAFF. The CDR3, as DNA: TGTGCCAGCAGCGATCAGGGGGACACTGAAGCTTTCTTT.

There are a few counts of this clone. Other DNA variants within this sample encode the same CDR3. The gene calls are TRBV6-2 or TRBV6-3 and TRBJ1-2, with 9 nucleotides matching TRBD1. With V trimmed by 5 bases and J by 4 bases, 2 bases remained unmatched. Germline loops: CDR1 MNHEY, CDR2 SVGEGT. The CDR3 sequence is 13 residues long. CDR3 protein: CASSPTGGYGYTF. CDR3 coding DNA: TGTGCCAGCAGTCCGACAGGGGGCTATGGCTACACCTTC.

This chain links TRBV14 with TRBJ2-7; 7 bases map to TRBD1. The CDR3 runs to 15 residues. CDR1 SGHDN and CDR2 FVKESK come from the germline V gene. The junction had 12 bases not matched to a gene; V was cut back by 6 bases and J by 4 bases. The CDR3 loop reads CASSQRQGQLYEQYF. CDR3 nucleotide sequence: TGTGCCAGCAGTCAGAGACAGGGCCAACTTTACGAGCAGTACTTC.

The rearrangement uses TRBV9 and TRBJ2-7; 8 bases are shared with TRBD2. CDR1 is SGDLS, CDR2 YYNGEE, per germline. The CDR3 sequence is 15 residues long. The V segment lost 0 bases and the J segment 6 bases; nucleotides outside the gene matches: 8. The CDR3 DNA sequence: TGTGCCAGCAGCGTAGCGGGAGGGCCGGAGGGCGAGCAGTACTTC. This sequence encodes CASSVAGGPEGEQYF. Full variable domain (outside the CDR3, taken from reference TRBV9 and TRBJ2-7): DSGVTQTPKHLITATGQRVTLRCSPRSGDLSVYWYQQSLDQGLQFLIQYYNGEERAKGNILERFSAQQFPDLHSELNLSSLELGDSALYFCASSVAGGPEGEQYFGPGTRLTVT.

Of note for this clone: Other DNA variants within this sample encode the same CDR3. The V gene is TRBV5-4, the J gene TRBJ1-5; 8 bases fit TRBD1. Germline CDR1 SGHNT, CDR2 YYREEE (reference sequence). The CDR3 loop spans 13 amino acids. V shed 4 bases and J 5 bases; nucleotides not matched to a gene: 2. CDR3 coding DNA: TGTGCCAGCAGCCTGGACAGGGATCAGCCCCAGCATTTT. Amino acids: CASSLDRDQPQHF.

The CDR3 DNA is TGTGCCAGCAGTCAACAAGGGGATGGGAACACTGAAGCTTTCTTT. As protein: CASSQQGDGNTEAFF. The rearrangement uses TRBV6-5 and TRBJ1-1; D perhaps matches TRBD1 (5 bases). The CDR3 spans 15 residues. Per germline, CDR1 MNHEY and CDR2 SVGAGI. V lost 5 bases and J 1 base, leaving 14 bases between the germline ends.

This clone was counted a single time. CDR3 sequence: CASSQDRRSGNTIYF. CDR3 in DNA: TGTGCCAGCAGTCAAGACAGGCGCTCTGGAAACACCATATATTTT. This chain connects TRBV27 to TRBJ1-3, with D possibly TRBD1 on 6 matching bases. V was cut by 5 bases and J by 0 bases, with 11 bases left in between. CDR3 length: 15 amino acids. The germline V gene encodes CDR1 MNHEY and CDR2 SMNVEV (reference sequence).

The chain employs TRBV3-1 (or the pseudogene TRBV3-2) and TRBJ1-1; D perhaps matches TRBD1 (5 bases). Trimming shortened V by 0 bases and J by 9 bases, and 8 bases separated the two germline ends. The germline gives CDR1 LGHDT, CDR2 YNNKEL (reference sequence). CDR3 size: 12 residues. The CDR3 loop reads CASSQDRVKAFF. The DNA for the CDR3 is TGTGCCAGCAGCCAAGACAGGGTGAAAGCTTTCTTT.

This sequence joins TRBV10-1 and TRBJ2-7; TRBD1 aligns across 9 bases. Germline V gene data show CDR1 as WNHNN and CDR2 as SYGVQD (reference sequence). This CDR3 has 16 residues. Unmatched junction bases numbered 20, after V lost 8 bases and J lost 9 bases. DNA for the CDR3: TGCGCCAGCGGCGGGACAGGGCTTAAGCAGGCCCTTAGGCAGTACTTC. It is translated as CASGGTGLKQALRQYF.

This clone came up once. The J gene is TRBJ2-5, the V gene TRBV24-1; 8 bases are a match to TRBD1. Germline values: CDR1 KGHDR, CDR2 SFDVKD. Trimming removed 11 bases from V and 5 bases from J; junction bases left unmatched: 12. CDR3 length: 14 amino acids. CDR3: CARPRQGLGETQYF. The CDR3 DNA reads TGTGCCAGACCGAGACAGGGGCTAGGGGAGACCCAGTACTTC.

The chain's CDR3 is CASSLGRGRNQPQHF. DNA of the CDR3: TGTGCCAGCAGCTTAGGCAGGGGGAGGAATCAGCCCCAGCATTTT. The rearrangement joins TRBV7-4 to TRBJ1-5, with TRBD1 identical over 7 bases. Germline CDR1 and CDR2: SGHVT and SQSDAQ. The CDR3 contains 15 residues. V gave up 1 base and J gave up 4 bases; unmatched junction bases: 4.

This chain links TRBV13 with TRBJ2-3; D may be TRBD2 (6 bases). The CDR3 extends over 14 amino acids. V shed 5 bases and J shed 6 bases, with 15 bases lying between them. From germline, CDR1 is PRHDT and CDR2 FYEKMQ (reference sequence). The CDR3 region has the DNA TGTGCCAGCAGCCGGGTCCTGGAGGGGGATACGCAGTATTTT. This gives the protein CASSRVLEGDTQYF.

V and J are TRBV30 and TRBJ2-3, with TRBD2 identical over 9 bases. The junction had 3 bases not matched to a gene; V was cut back by 4 bases and J by 1 base. Germline lookup yields CDR1 GTSNPN and CDR2 SVGIG (reference sequence). The CDR3 contains 14 residues. The CDR3 DNA reads TGTGCCTGGACGTGGACTAGCGGCACAGATACGCAGTATTTT. Its protein product is CAWTWTSGTDTQYF.

The gene calls are TRBV21-1 and TRBJ1-1. TRBV21-1 constitutes a pseudogene. The CDR3 totals 18 residues. The CDR3 loop reads CASSKLPGGLYMNTEAFF. The CDR3 DNA is TGTGCCAGCAGCAAACTCCCGGGGGGGCTTTACATGAACACTGAAGCTTTCTTT.

The chain couples TRBV7-2 to TRBJ2-7; D gene unclear. Germline CDR1 and CDR2: SGHTA and FQGNSA. The CDR3 runs to 12 residues. V was shortened by 5 bases and J by 8 bases, with 13 bases between the two germline ends. The CDR3 DNA reads TGTGCCAGCAGCCTACCAGGTGGAAAGCAGTACTTC. Translating gives CASSLPGGKQYF.